The 12 T cell receptor beta chains presented below share a single source sample, sequenced in a study of regulatory T cells in long-lasting Graves disease. The sample's time point: newly diagnosed GD, antithyroid drugs for less than 3 months. Making the TCR library involved RNA that had been extracted from PBMCs. Building the TCR beta libraries relied on iRepertoire HTBI primers, and CDR3 regions underwent Arm-PCR. Using its own MiXCR run on the multiplex PCR reads, TCRdb lists one record per CDR3 protein. The sample lists 350,000 to 500,000 distinct CDR3 sequences, 15% to 20% occurring once. This sample also belongs to another study, concerning T cells in Graves' hyperthyroidism and ophthalmopathy.

This specimen consisted of peripheral blood mononuclear cells (PBMCs), obtained at new diagnosis, from a patient treated with antithyroid drugs. These receptors originate from a woman younger than 30 with Graves disease.

The V call is TRBV7-8, the J call TRBJ2-2; no firm D call. CDR3 length equals 13 residues. CDR1 is SGHVS, CDR2 FQNEAQ, per germline. V was pared by 7 bases and J by 6 bases, with 12 bases between. DNA of the CDR3: TGTGCCAGCATAGTCGGCGATCCCGGGGAGCTGTTTTTT. Translation gives CASIVGDPGELFF.

At least ten counts were recorded for this clonotype. This chain uses TRBV19 with TRBJ2-7, with 8 bases lining up with TRBD2. J was trimmed by 5 bases and V by 5 bases; bases with no gene match: 2. The CDR3 sequence is 12 residues long. Per the germline V gene, CDR1 is LNHDA and CDR2 is SQIVND (reference sequence). The CDR3 bases are TGTGCCAGTAGTCGGACTAGCAACGAGCAGTACTTC. Residues: CASSRTSNEQYF.

This clonotype has at least ten counts. The gene calls are TRBV3-1 and TRBJ2-5; no firm D call. Trimming shortened V by 0 bases and J by 9 bases, and 14 bases separated the two germline ends. The CDR3 covers 14 residues. The germline CDR1 and CDR2 sequences are LGHDT and YNNKEL (reference sequence). CDR3 loop: CASSQDWAAAAQYF. The CDR3 DNA is TGTGCCAGCAGCCAAGATTGGGCCGCCGCGGCCCAGTACTTC.

The rearrangement uses TRBV7-9 and TRBJ2-1, with 10 nucleotides matching TRBD2. Trimming took 5 bases from V and 0 from J; bases not matched to a gene: 7. The CDR3 has 17 residues. CDR1 is SEHNR, CDR2 FQNEAQ, per germline (reference sequence). The CDR3 nucleotides read TGTGCCAGCAGCCCCGGACTAGCGGAGACCTCCTACAATGAGCAGTTCTTC. Translation: CASSPGLAETSYNEQFF. Supplemented by reference TRBV7-9 and TRBJ2-1, the full variable domain reads DTGVSQNPRHKITKRGQNVTFRCDPISEHNRLYWYRQTLGQGPEFLTYFQNEAQLEKSRLLSDRFSAERPKGSFSTLEIQRTEQGDSAMYLCASSPGLAETSYNEQFFGPGTRLTVL.

This clonotype showed up just a few times. V gene TRBV20-1 combines with J gene TRBJ1-2; 8 nucleotides align to TRBD1. In germline, CDR1 is DFQATT, CDR2 SNEGSKA (reference sequence). The CDR3 has 12 amino acids. Here the CDR3 reads CSALTGGYGYTF. In DNA form, the CDR3 reads TGCAGCGCCCTAACAGGGGGCTATGGCTACACCTTC.

This clonotype was picked up many times. The chain joins TRBV20-1 to TRBJ2-5, with 14 positions matching TRBD2. V lost 5 bases, J lost 5 bases, and 10 bases stayed unmatched. Germline CDR1 is DFQATT and CDR2 is SNEGSKA (reference sequence). The CDR3 loop spans 16 amino acids. The CDR3 region is CSASRLAGGPGETQYF. Written as DNA, the CDR3 is TGCAGTGCTTCAAGACTAGCGGGAGGGCCGGGGGAGACCCAGTACTTC.

This clonotype was found many times. V and J are TRBV12-3 or TRBV12-4 and TRBJ1-5; D unclear. V was cut by 6 bases and J by 4 bases, with 13 bases left in between. The CDR3 has 14 amino acids. The CDR3 bases are TGTGCCAGCAGGCGTTCCGAAGCTAATCAGCCCCAGCATTTT. Its translation is CASRRSEANQPQHF.

The chain uses TRBV7-3 and TRBJ2-7, with a tentative D call TRBD1 (6 bases). Germline V lookup: CDR1 SGHTA, CDR2 FQGTGA. This CDR3 region has 15 residues. V lost 3 bases, J lost 4 bases, and 16 bases lay in between. The CDR3 region is CASSFSEGQGYEQYF. CDR3 bases: TGTGCCAGCAGCTTTTCTGAGGGTCAGGGGTACGAGCAGTACTTC.

This clonotype has a handful of counts. Since the CDR3 does not end with the conserved phenylalanine or tryptophan, this likely comes from a read error. The limits of the CDR3 on the DNA are not certain, so only TCRdb's listed CDR3 is given. The V gene is TRBV4-3, the J gene TRBJ2-7; no check of the table's D call, TRBD2, against the DNA was made. CDR1 and CDR2 (germline): LGHNA, YSLEER. The CDR3 comprises 17 residues, both ends counted. The CDR3 sequence: CASSQDQRTSGSYEEYL.

The V and J genes are TRBV20-1 and TRBJ1-5; D unresolved. V was trimmed by 1 base and J by 3 bases, leaving 10 bases between them. Germline V gives CDR1 DFQATT, CDR2 SNEGSKA (reference sequence). The CDR3 spans 14 residues. The CDR3 DNA is TGCAGTGCTAGAGTAAAGGGATCCAATCAGCCCCAGCATTTT. This codes for CSARVKGSNQPQHF.

This clonotype was picked up a small number of times. At one boundary the junction diverges from the germline segment, which might be a read error. The chain links TRBV28 to TRBJ1-2; no reliable D call. CDR3 size: 13 residues. Germline V gene lookup returns CDR1 MDHEN and CDR2 SYDVKM. CDR3 DNA: TGTGCCAGCAGTTTAGGTCGGATCTATAGCTACACCTTC. It encodes CASSLGRIYSYTF.

This clonotype showed up many times. The J gene is TRBJ2-7, the V gene TRBV7-8, with TRBD1 matching 9 bases. Germline V gives CDR1 SGHVS, CDR2 FQNEAQ. With V trimmed by 10 bases and J by 0 bases, 4 bases remained unmatched. The CDR3 runs to 13 residues. The CDR3 DNA reads TGTGCCACCGACAGGGGGGACTCCTACGAGCAGTACTTC. This gives the protein CATDRGDSYEQYF.